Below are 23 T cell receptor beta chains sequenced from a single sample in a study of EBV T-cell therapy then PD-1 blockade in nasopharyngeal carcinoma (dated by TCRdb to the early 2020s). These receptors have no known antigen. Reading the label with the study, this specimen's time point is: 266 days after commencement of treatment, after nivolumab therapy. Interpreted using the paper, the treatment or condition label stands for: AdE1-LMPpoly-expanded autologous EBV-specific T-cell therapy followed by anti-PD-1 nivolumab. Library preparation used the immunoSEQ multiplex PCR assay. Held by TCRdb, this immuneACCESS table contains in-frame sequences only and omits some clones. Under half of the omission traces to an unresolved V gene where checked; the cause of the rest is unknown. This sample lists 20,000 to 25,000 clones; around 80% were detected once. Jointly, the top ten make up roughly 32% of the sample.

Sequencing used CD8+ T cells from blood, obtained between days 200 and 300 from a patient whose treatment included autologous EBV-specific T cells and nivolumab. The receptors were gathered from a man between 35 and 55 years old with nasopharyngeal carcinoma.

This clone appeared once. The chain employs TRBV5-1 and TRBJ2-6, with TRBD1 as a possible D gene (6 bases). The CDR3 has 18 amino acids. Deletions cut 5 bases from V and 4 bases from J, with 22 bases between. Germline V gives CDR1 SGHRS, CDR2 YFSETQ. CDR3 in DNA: TGCGCCAGCAGAGTATGGCAGGGGCTATACTTAGGGGCCAACGTCCTGACTTTC. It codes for CASRVWQGLYLGANVLTF.

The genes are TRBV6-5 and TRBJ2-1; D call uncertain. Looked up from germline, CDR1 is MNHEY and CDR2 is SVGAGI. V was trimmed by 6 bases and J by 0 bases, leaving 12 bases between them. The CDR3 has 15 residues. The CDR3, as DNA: TGTGCCAGCAGACGTAGCTTTAACTCCTACAATGAGCAGTTCTTC. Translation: CASRRSFNSYNEQFF.

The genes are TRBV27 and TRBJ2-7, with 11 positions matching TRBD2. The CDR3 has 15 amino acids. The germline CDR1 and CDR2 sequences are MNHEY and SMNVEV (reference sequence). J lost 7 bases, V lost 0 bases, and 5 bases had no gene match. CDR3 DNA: TGTGCCAGCAGTTTATCGTCTAGCGGGGGGTCGGAGCAGTACTTC. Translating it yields CASSLSSSGGSEQYF.

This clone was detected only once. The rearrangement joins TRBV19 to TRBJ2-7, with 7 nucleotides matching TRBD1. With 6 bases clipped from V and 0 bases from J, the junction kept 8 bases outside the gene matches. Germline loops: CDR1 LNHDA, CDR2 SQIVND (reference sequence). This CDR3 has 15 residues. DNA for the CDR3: TGTGCCAGTAGCCGGGACAGAGGAAACTCCTACGAGCAGTACTTC. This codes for CASSRDRGNSYEQYF.

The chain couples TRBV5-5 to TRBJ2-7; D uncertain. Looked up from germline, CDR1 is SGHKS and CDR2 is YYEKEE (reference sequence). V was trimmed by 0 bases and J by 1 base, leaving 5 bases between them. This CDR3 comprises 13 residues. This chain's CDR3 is CASSLVLSYEQYF. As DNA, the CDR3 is TGTGCCAGCAGCTTGGTCCTGTCCTACGAGCAGTACTTC.

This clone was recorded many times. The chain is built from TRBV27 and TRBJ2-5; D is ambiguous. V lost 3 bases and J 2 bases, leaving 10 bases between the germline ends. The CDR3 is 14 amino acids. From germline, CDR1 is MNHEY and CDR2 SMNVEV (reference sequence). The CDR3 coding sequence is TGTGCCAGCAGTTTTATAGATAAACAAGAGACCCAGTACTTC. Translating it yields CASSFIDKQETQYF.

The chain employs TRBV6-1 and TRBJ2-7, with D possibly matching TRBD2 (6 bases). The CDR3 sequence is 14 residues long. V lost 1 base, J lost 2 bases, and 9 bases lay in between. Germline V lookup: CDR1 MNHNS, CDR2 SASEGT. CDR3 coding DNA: TGTGCCAGCAGTGAAGGACTAGGGGCCTACGAGCAGTACTTC. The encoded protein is CASSEGLGAYEQYF.

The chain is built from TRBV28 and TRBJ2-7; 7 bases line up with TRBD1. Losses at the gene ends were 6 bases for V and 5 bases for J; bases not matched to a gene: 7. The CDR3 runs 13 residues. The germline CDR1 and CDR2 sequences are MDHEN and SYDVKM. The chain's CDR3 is CASRRQTGNEQYF. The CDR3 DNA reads TGTGCCAGCAGGCGACAGACAGGGAACGAGCAGTACTTC.

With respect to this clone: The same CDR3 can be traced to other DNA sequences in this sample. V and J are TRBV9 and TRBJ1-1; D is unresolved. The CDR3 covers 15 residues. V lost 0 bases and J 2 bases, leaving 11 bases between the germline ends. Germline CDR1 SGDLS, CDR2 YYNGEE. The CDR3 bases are TGTGCCAGCAGCGTAGATGGGCTGGCTAACACTGAAGCTTTCTTT. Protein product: CASSVDGLANTEAFF. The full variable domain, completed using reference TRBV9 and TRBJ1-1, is DSGVTQTPKHLITATGQRVTLRCSPRSGDLSVYWYQQSLDQGLQFLIQYYNGEERAKGNILERFSAQQFPDLHSELNLSSLELGDSALYFCASSVDGLANTEAFFGQGTRLTVV.

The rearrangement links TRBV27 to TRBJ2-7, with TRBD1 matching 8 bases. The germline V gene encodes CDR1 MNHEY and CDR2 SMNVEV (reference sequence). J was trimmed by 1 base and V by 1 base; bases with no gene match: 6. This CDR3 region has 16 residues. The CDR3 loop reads CASSLFQGASSYEQYF. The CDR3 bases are TGTGCCAGCAGTTTATTCCAGGGGGCTTCTTCCTACGAGCAGTACTTC.

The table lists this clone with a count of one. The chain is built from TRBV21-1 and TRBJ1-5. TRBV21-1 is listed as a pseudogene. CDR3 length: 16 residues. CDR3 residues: CASNQDRKYSNQPQHF. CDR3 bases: TGTGCCAGCAACCAGGACCGTAAATATAGCAATCAGCCCCAGCATTTT.

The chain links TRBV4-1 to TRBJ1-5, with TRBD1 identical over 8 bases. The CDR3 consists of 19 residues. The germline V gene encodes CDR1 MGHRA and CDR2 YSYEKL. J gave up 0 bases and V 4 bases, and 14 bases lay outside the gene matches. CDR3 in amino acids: CASSRVPRTGRNSNQPQHF. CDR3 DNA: TGCGCCAGCAGCCGGGTCCCGCGGACAGGGAGGAATAGCAATCAGCCCCAGCATTTT.

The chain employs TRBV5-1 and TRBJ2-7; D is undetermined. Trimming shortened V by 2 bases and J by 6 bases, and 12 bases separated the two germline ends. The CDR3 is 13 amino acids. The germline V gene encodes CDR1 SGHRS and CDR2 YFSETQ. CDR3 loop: CASSFTGRTEQYF. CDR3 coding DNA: TGCGCCAGCAGCTTCACGGGCCGAACCGAGCAGTACTTC.

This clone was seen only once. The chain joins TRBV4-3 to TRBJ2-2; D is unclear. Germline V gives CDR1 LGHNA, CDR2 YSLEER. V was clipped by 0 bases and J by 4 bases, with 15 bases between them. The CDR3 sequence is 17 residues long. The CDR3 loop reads CASSQDDVWRGTGELFF. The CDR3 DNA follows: TGCGCCAGCAGCCAAGATGATGTCTGGCGTGGCACCGGGGAGCTGTTTTTT.

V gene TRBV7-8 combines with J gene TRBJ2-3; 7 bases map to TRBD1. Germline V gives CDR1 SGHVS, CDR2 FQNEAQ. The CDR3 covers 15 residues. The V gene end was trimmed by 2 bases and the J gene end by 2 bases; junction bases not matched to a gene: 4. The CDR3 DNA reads TGTGCCAGCAGCTTATGGGGACAGTTCACAGATACGCAGTATTTT. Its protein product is CASSLWGQFTDTQYF.

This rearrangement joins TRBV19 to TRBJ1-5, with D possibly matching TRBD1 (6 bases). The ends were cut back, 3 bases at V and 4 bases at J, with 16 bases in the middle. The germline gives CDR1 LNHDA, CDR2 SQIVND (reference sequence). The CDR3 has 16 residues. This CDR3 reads CASSIPVRGINQPQHF. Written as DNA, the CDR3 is TGTGCCAGTAGTATCCCGGTGAGGGGGATTAATCAGCCCCAGCATTTT.

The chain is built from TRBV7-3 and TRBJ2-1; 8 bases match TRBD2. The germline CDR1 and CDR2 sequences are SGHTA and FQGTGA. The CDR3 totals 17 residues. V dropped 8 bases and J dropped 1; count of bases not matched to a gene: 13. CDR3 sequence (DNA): TGTGCCAGCGCGGCTAGCGGGCAATTAAGGTCCTACAATGAGCAGTTCTTC. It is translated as CASAASGQLRSYNEQFF.

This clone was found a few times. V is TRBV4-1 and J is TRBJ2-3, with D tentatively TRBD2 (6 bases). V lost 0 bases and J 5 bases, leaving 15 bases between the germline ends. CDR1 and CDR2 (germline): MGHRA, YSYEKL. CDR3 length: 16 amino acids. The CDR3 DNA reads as TGCGCCAGCAGCCAAGAGGCGCTGCGGGGTCTAGATACGCAGTATTTT. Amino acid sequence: CASSQEALRGLDTQYF.

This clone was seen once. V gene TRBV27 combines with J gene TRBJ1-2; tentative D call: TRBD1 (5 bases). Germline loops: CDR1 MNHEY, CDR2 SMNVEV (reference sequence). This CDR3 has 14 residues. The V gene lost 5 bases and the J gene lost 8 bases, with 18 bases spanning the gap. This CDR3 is CASSPLGGDKGYTF. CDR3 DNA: TGTGCCAGCAGTCCCCTGGGGGGGGATAAGGGCTACACCTTC.

The CDR3, as DNA: TGTGCCAGCATCCACAGGGCCGGGAACTACAATGAGCAGTTCTTC. This encodes CASIHRAGNYNEQFF. The rearrangement links TRBV5-5 to TRBJ2-1; D might be TRBD1 (6 bases). V dropped 6 bases and J dropped 3 bases, with 16 bases sitting between them. Germline V gives CDR1 SGHKS, CDR2 YYEKEE (reference sequence). The length of the CDR3 is 15 residues.

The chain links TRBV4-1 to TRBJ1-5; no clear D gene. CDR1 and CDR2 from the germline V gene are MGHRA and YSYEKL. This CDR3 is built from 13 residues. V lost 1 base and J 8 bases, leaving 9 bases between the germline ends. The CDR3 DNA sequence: TGCGCCAGCAGCCAAGGAATCCTGGAGCCCCAGCATTTT. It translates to CASSQGILEPQHF.

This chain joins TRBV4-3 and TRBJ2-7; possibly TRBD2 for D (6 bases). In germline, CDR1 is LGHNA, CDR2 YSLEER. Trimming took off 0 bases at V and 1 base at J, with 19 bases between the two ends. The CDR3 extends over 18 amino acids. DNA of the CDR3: TGCGCCAGCAGCCAAGATCTATTGGGGGGACTGCTGTCCTACGAGCAGTACTTC. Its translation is CASSQDLLGGLLSYEQYF.

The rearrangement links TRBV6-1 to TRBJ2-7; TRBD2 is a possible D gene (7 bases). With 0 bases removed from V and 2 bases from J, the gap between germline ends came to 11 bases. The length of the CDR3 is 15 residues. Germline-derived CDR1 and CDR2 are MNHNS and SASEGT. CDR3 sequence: CASSEAWGGPYEQYF. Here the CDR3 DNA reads TGTGCCAGCAGTGAAGCATGGGGGGGCCCCTACGAGCAGTACTTC.